This T cell receptor beta chain was recovered during a study of blood T cells in healthy people across ages. Study-level information: For every two T cells, template switching captured about one barcoded beta molecule.

Regarding this clonotype: Its antigen is unidentified.

Germline values: CDR1 GTSNPN, CDR2 SVGIG (reference sequence). Losses at the gene ends were 3 bases for V and 6 bases for J; bases not matched to a gene: 10. The CDR3 covers 16 residues. Donor samples were obtained from healthy Caucasian individuals from Russia, aged about 6 to 90. Findings and limits, study-wide: Both higher diversity and more naive CD4+ cells marked long-lived donors when set against aged donors.

Using a J-beta primer mix together with a sample-barcoded 5' primer, a second PCR was run for about 6 to 12 cycles. TCRdb ran MiXCR on the 5' RACE reads and lists one entry per CDR3 protein. The sample lists around 400,000 distinct CDR3 sequences, 50% to 60% occurring once. This TCR was recovered from a man aged 55 to 70 in good health. The chain joins TRBV30 to TRBJ2-1; 11 bases are a match to TRBD2. The sample comprised blood. The CDR3 here is CAWRSLLAGGFNEQFF. The CDR3 DNA sequence: TGTGCCTGGAGGTCCCTTCTAGCGGGGGGCTTCAATGAGCAGTTCTTC. Combining the CDR3 with reference TRBV30 and TRBJ2-1 gives the whole variable domain SQTIHQWPATLVQPVGSPLSLECTVEGTSNPNLYWYRQAAGRGLQLLFYSVGIGQISSEVPQNLSASRPQDRQFILSSKKLLLSDSGFYLCAWRSLLAGGFNEQFFGPGTRLTVL.